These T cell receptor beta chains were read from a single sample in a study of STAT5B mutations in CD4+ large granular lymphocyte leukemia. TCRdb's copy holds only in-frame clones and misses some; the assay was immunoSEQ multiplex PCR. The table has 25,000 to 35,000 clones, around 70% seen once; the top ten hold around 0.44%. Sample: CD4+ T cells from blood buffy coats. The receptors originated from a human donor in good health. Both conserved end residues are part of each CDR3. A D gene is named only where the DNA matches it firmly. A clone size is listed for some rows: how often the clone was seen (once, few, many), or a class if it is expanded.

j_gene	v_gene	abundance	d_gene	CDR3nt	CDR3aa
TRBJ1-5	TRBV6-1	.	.	TGTGCCAGCATAGCGCCGGGGGCGGGAGGTCAGCCCCAGCATTTT	CASIAPGAGGQPQHF
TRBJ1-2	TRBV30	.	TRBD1	TGTGCCTGGAGTGTACAGGGGGCCTACACCTTC	CAWSVQGAYTF
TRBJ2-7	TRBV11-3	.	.	TGTGCCAGCAGCCTAAATAGTCTCTCCGAGCAGTACTTC	CASSLNSLSEQYF
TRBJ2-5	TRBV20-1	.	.	TGCAGCGCAGGGGGGCGAGAGACCCAGTACTTC	CSAGGRETQYF
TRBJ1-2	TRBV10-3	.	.	TGTGCCATCAGTGAGGCGGAGAGCTATGGCTACACCTTC	CAISEAESYGYTF
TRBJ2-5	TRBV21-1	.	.	TGTGCCAGCAGCAAAGGTAGGGCACCTACCCACCAAGAGACCCAGTACTTC	CASSKGRAPTHQETQYF
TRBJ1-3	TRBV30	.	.	TGTGCCTGGAATACCGGGACACTTAGAGCTTCTGGAAACACCATATATTTT	CAWNTGTLRASGNTIYF
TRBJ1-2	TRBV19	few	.	TGTGCCAGTAGCACAGAAGGGCAGGGTGGTGGCTACACCTTC	CASSTEGQGGGYTF
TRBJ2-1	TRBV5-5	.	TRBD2	TGTGCCAGCAGCTTCGGGGGGAACAGAAATGAGCAGTTCTTC	CASSFGGNRNEQFF
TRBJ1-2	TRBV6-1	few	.	TGTGCCAGCTCCCAAGGGGGGACGGGCTATGGCTACACCTTC	CASSQGGTGYGYTF
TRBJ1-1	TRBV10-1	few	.	TGCGCCATACGTGCGTCGGGAGACACTGAAGCTTTCTTT	CAIRASGDTEAFF
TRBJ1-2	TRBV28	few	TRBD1	TGTGCCAGCATTCGGGACAGGGATAATGGCTACACCTTC	CASIRDRDNGYTF
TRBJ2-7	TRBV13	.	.	TGTGCCAGCAGCGGCTCCTACGAGCAGTACTTC	CASSGSYEQYF
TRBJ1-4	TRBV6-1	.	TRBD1	TGTGCCAGCAGTCCAGGGGGGGGGAGCGAAAAACTGTTTTTT	CASSPGGGSEKLFF
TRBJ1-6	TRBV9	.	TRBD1	TGTGCCAGCAGCGCGCTACCTGACAGGGTGGTCTCACCCCTCCACTTT	CASSALPDRVVSPLHF
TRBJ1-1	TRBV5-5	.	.	TGTGCCAGCAGGATCGACAGCTACACTGAAGCTTTCTTT	CASRIDSYTEAFF
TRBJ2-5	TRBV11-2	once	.	TGTGCCAGCTGGAGCGGCGGGGAGGAGACCCAGTACTTC	CASWSGGEETQYF
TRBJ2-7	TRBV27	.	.	TGTGCCAGCAGTTTATCAGACATTAGCTGGCAGTACTTC	CASSLSDISWQYF
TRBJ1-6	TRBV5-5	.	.	TGTGCCAGCGAACCCCTCCCCACCTATAATTCACCCCTCCACTTT	CASEPLPTYNSPLHF
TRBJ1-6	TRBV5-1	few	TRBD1	TGCGCCAGTACCGGACAGGATAATTCACCCCTCCACTTT	CASTGQDNSPLHF
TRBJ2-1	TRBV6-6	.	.	TGTGCCAGCAGTCCCCTCCGGGACGGTTCGCAGTTCTTC	CASSPLRDGSQFF
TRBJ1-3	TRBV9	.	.	TGTGCCAGCAGCGCGAGCCCTCTTGGAAACACCATATATTTT	CASSASPLGNTIYF
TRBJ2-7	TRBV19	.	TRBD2	TGTGCCAGTAGTAGCGGACTAGCGGGGCTCCCCTACGAGCAGTACTTC	CASSSGLAGLPYEQYF
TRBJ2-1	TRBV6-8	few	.	TGTGCCAGCCGGGCGGGGGCCCAGACCGTTCAGTTCTTC	CASRAGAQTVQFF
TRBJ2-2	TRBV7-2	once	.	TGTGCCAGCAGCTTGGGGGGCACCGGGGAGCTGTTTTTT	CASSLGGTGELFF
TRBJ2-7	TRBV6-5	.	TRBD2	TGTGCCAGCAGGTCCGGACTAGGTCCCTCCTACGAGCAGTACTTC	CASRSGLGPSYEQYF
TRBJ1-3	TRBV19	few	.	TGTGCCAGTAGTCCGTGGACAGCGCACTCTGGAAACACCATATATTTT	CASSPWTAHSGNTIYF
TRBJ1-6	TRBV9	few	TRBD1	TGTGCCAGCAGCGTTACAGGGGCCAATAATTCACCCCTCCACTTT	CASSVTGANNSPLHF
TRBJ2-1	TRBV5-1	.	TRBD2	TGCGCCAGCAGCTGGGGGGGTACTGTCAATGAGCAGTTCTTC	CASSWGGTVNEQFF
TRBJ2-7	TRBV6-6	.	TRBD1	TGTGCCAGCAGTGAGGGACAGGGCATCTACGAGCAGTACTTC	CASSEGQGIYEQYF
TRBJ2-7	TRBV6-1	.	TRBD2	TGTGCCAGCAGTGAAATAGCGGGGGGGACCGGCGAGCAGTACTTC	CASSEIAGGTGEQYF
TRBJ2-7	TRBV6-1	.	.	TGTGCCAGCCGGGAACGGGGCCGCTACGAGCAGTACTTC	CASRERGRYEQYF
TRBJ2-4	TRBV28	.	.	TGTGCCAGCAGTTTACCACATCAGGGGAACATTCAGTACTTC	CASSLPHQGNIQYF
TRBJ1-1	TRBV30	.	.	TGTGCCTGGAGTCGCGGGGCAATTTACACTGAAGCTTTCTTT	CAWSRGAIYTEAFF
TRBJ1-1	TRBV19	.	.	TGTGCCAGTAGTACCCTGTCTGGGAGCACTGAAGCTTTCTTT	CASSTLSGSTEAFF
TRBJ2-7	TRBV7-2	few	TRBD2	TGTGCCAGCAGCTTAGCGCGGACTAGCGGGACTCCCTACGAGCAGTACTTC	CASSLARTSGTPYEQYF
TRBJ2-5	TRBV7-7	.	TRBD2	TGTGCTAGCAGCTTAGCGTCCAGCGGGGGGGCCGAGACCCAGTACTTC	CASSLASSGGAETQYF
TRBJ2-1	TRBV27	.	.	TGTGCCAGCAGTTTTCAACCACGAGGAGGGCAAGTCAATGAGCAGTTCTTC	CASSFQPRGGQVNEQFF
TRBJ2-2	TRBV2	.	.	TGTGCCAGCAGTGAAAACAGTGGGGCCGGGGAGCTGTTTTTT	CASSENSGAGELFF
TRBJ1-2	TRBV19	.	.	TGTGCCAGTAGTCCCCAACCCGCCGCAGGGTTAAACTATGGCTACACCTTC	CASSPQPAAGLNYGYTF
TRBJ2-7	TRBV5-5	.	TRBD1	TGTGCCAGCAGCCCTAGGACAGGGGGCATGTACGAGCAGTACTTC	CASSPRTGGMYEQYF
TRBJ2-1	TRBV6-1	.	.	TGTGCCAGCAGTATTGGGGTTGCGGATGAGCAGTTCTTC	CASSIGVADEQFF
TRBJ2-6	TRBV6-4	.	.	TGTGCCAGCAGTGCATTCTCTGGGGCCAACGTCCTGACTTTC	CASSAFSGANVLTF
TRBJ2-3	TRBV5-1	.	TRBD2	TGCGCCAGCAGCTTGGAGAGCGGGGGTTACACAGATACGCAGTATTTT	CASSLESGGYTDTQYF
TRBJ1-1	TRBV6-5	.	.	TGTGCCAGCAGTTACAGTCAGGGACACACTGAAGCTTTCTTT	CASSYSQGHTEAFF
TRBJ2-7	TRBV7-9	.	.	TGTGCCAGCAGCTTAGCGGGGCTTGGGGCAGGGCACTACGAGCAGTACTTC	CASSLAGLGAGHYEQYF
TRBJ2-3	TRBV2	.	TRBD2	TGTGCCAGCAGTGAGGCTAGCGGGGGTGCAGATACGCAGTATTTT	CASSEASGGADTQYF
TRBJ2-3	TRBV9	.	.	TGTGCCAGCAGCGTAGGTATGGATACGCAGTATTTT	CASSVGMDTQYF
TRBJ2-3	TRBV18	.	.	TGTGCCAGCTCCTCCCTCCGGCAGATTTCAACAGATACGCAGTATTTT	CASSSLRQISTDTQYF
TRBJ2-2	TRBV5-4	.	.	TGTGCCAGCAGAGGGAAGACGAACACCGGGGAGCTGTTTTTT	CASRGKTNTGELFF
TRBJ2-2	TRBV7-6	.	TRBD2	TGTGCCAGCAGCAACCGACTAGCGGGGGGATTTTCCGGGGAGCTGTTTTTT	CASSNRLAGGFSGELFF
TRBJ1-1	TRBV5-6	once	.	TGTGCCAGCAGCTTGGAAGGAGGCATGAACACTGAAGCTTTCTTT	CASSLEGGMNTEAFF
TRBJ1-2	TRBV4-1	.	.	TGCGCCAGCAGCCAAGAAGTCAGGGTCGGAGTTAAACGAGCTAACTATGGCTACACCTTC	CASSQEVRVGVKRANYGYTF
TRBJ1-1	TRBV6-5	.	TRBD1	TGTGCCAGCAGTGAACAGGGGGGGACTGAAGCTTTCTTT	CASSEQGGTEAFF
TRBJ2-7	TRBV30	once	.	TGTGCCTGGGGAGGACAGAACCAGTACTTC	CAWGGQNQYF
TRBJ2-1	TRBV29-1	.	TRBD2	TGCAGCGCCGGCGGGAGTGAGCAGTTCTTC	CSAGGSEQFF
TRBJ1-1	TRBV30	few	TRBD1	TGTGCCTGGAGCCCCCTAGGGGGCAACACTGAAGCTTTCTTT	CAWSPLGGNTEAFF